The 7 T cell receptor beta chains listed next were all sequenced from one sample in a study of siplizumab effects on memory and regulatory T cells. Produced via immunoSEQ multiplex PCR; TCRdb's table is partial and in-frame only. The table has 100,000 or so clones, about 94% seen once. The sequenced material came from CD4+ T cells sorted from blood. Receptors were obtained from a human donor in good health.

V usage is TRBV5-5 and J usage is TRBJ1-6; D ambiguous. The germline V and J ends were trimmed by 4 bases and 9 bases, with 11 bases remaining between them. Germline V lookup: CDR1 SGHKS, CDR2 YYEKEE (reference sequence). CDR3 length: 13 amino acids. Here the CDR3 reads CASSNGLFSPLHF. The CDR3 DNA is TGTGCCAGCAGCAATGGACTCTTTTCACCCCTCCACTTT.

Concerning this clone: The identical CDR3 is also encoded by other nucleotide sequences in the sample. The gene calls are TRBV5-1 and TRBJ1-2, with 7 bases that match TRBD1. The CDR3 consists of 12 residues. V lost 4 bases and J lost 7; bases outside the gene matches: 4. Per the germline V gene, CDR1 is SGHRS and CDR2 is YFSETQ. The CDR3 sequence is CASSGTGAGYTF. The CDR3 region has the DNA TGCGCCAGCAGCGGCACAGGGGCTGGCTACACCTTC.

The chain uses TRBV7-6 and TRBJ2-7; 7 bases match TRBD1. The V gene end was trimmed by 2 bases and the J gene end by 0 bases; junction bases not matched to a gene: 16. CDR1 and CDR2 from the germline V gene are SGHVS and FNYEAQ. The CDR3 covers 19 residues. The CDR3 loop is CASSLITPIGDSISYEQYF. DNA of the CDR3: TGTGCCAGCAGCTTAATAACCCCAATTGGGGACAGTATCTCCTACGAGCAGTACTTC.

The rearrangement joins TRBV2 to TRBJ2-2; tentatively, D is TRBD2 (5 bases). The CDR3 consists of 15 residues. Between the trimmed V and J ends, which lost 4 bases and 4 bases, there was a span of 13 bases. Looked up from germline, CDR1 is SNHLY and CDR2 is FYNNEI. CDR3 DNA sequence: TGTGCCAGCAGTGCTAACGGACTGCCCACCGGGGAGCTGTTTTTT. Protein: CASSANGLPTGELFF.

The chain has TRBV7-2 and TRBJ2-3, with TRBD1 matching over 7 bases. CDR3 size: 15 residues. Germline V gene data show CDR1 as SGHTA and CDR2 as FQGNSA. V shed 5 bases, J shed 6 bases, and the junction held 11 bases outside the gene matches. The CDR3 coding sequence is TGTGCCAGCAGCAAGACAGGGAGTTGGGGCGATACGCAGTATTTT. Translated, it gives CASSKTGSWGDTQYF.

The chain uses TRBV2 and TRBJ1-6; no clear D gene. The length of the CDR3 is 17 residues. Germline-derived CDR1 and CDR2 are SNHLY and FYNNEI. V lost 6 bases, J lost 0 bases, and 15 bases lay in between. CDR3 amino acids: CASSARVLSSYNSPLHF. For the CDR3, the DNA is TGTGCCAGCAGCGCAAGGGTCCTTAGCTCCTATAATTCACCCCTCCACTTT.

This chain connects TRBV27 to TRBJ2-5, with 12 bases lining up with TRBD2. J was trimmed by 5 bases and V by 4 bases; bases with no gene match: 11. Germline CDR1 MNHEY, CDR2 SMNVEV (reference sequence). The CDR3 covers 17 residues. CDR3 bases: TGTGCCAGCAGTTCCTGGTCTAGCGGGAGGGCCGCCGAGACCCAGTACTTC. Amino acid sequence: CASSSWSSGRAAETQYF.